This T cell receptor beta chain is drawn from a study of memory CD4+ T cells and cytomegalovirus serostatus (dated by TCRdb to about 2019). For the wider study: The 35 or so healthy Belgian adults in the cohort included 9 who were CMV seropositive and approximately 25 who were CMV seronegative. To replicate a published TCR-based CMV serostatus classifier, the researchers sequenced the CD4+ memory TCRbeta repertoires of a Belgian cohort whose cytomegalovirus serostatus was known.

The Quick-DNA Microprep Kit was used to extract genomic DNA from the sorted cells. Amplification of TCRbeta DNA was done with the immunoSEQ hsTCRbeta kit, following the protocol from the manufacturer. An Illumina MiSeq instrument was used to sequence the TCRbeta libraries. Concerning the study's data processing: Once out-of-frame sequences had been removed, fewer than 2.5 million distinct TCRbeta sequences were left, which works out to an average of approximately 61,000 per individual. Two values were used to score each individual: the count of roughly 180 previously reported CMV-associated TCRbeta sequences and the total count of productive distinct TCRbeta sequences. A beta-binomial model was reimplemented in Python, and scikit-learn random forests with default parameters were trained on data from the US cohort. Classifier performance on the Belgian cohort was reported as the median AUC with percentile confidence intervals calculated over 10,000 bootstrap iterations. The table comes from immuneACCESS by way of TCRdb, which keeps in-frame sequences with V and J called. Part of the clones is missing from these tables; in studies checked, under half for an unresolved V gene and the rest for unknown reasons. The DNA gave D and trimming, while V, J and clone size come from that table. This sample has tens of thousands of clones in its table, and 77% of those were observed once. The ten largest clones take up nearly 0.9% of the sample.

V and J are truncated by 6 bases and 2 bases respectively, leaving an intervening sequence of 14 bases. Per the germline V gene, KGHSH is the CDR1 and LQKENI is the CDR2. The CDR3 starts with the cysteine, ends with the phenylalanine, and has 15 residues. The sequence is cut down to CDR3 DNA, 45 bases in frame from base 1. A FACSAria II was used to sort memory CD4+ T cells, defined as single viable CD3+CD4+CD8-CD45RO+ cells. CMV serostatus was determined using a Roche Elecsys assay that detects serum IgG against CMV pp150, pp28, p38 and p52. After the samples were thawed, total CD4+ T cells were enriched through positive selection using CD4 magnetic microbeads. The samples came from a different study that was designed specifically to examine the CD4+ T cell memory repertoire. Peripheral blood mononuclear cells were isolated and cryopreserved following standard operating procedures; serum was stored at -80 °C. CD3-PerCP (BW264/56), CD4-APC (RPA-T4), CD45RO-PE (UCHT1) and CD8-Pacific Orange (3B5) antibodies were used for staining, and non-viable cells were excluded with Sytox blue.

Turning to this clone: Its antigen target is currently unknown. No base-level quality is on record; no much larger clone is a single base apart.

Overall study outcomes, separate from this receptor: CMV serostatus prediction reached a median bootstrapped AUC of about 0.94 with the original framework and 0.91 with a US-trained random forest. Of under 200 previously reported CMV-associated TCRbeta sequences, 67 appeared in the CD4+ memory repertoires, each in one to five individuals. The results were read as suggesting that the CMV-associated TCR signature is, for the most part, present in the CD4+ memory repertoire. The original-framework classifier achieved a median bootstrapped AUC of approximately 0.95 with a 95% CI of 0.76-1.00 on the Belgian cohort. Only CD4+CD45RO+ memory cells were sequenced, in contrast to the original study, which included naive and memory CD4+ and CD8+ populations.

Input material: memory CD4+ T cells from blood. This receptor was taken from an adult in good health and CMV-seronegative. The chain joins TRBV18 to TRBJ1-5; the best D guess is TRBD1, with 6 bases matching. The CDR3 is CASSLGEGGNQPQHF. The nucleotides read TGTGCCAGCTCCCTCGGGGAGGGGGGCAATCAGCCCCAGCATTTT.